The present T cell receptor (beta chain) was sequenced within a study of shared clonotypes between healthy human individuals. CD8 cells regarded as naive lacked CD45RO, were positively chosen for CCR7, and omitted terminally differentiated effector memory CD45RA+ cells. Repertoires were generated with immunoSEQ multiplex PCR, while TCRdb's copy carries only in-frame clones and drops some. The sample yields 800,000 or so clones, around 96% seen once. The receptor's source is a man aged 25 to 45 in good health. The specimen sequenced was naive CD8+ T cells sorted from blood.

The CDR3 coding sequence is TGTGCCAGCAGCTTAGGGGGGATAGGAAACACCATATATTTT. Its translation: CASSLGGIGNTIYF. The rearrangement uses TRBV7-6 and TRBJ1-3, with D perhaps matching TRBD1 (5 bases). Trimming took off 1 base at V and 4 bases at J, with 8 bases between the two ends. The V gene's germline CDR1 is SGHVS and CDR2 FNYEAQ. The length of the CDR3 is 14 residues.